Below, 14 T cell receptor beta chains from the same sample are listed, as sequenced in a study of T cell changes during pregnancy in multiple sclerosis. Assay: immunoSEQ multiplex PCR; the TCRdb copy retains only in-frame clones and omits some. The data hold roughly 40,000 clones, with 80% to 95% observed a single time. The sequences come from CD4+ T cells from peripheral blood mononuclear cells, collected in the third trimester of pregnancy. Receptor source: a female donor with multiple sclerosis, enrolled in a pregnancy study.

CDR3: CASSREIKAIQYF. In DNA form, the CDR3 reads TGTGCCAGCAGCCGGGAGATTAAGGCCATTCAGTACTTC. V gene TRBV6-1 combines with J gene TRBJ2-4; D is perhaps TRBD2 (6 bases). CDR1 and CDR2 from the germline V gene are MNHNS and SASEGT. Trimming removed 6 bases from V and 9 bases from J, with 15 bases in between. The CDR3 has 13 amino acids.

This clone appeared a few times. V is TRBV28 and J is TRBJ1-5; 7 bases map to TRBD1. CDR3 length: 16 residues. The germline V gene encodes CDR1 MDHEN and CDR2 SYDVKM. Trimming took 5 bases from V and 1 from J; bases not matched to a gene: 8. The CDR3 region is CASSAEGAGSNQPQHF. CDR3 sequence (DNA): TGTGCCAGCAGTGCTGAGGGGGCGGGGAGCAATCAGCCCCAGCATTTT.

J is TRBJ2-5 and V is TRBV4-1, with 10 bases identical to TRBD2. The germline gives CDR1 MGHRA, CDR2 YSYEKL. V trimming: 4 bases; J trimming: 4 bases; junction bases outside the gene matches: 6. This CDR3 region has 15 residues. CDR3: CASSRGGLARETQYF. DNA for the CDR3: TGCGCCAGCAGCCGGGGGGGACTAGCGAGAGAGACCCAGTACTTC.

The chain links TRBV5-1 to TRBJ2-7; 8 bases fit TRBD2. The J segment lost 3 bases and the V segment lost 0 bases, leaving 5 bases of the junction unmatched. There are 15 residues in the CDR3. In germline, CDR1 is SGHRS, CDR2 YFSETQ. The CDR3 region has the DNA TGCGCCAGCAGCTTGGGACTAGCGCTCTACTACGAGCAGTACTTC. Amino acids: CASSLGLALYYEQYF.

This chain joins TRBV29-1 and TRBJ2-2, with 8 bases identical to TRBD1. The V gene's germline CDR1 is SQVTM and CDR2 ANQGSEA. This CDR3 has 15 residues. Trimming cost V 7 bases and J 7 bases; bases outside gene matches: 14. CDR3 protein: CSARGEQGGGGELFF. The CDR3 DNA sequence: TGCAGCGCTCGAGGGGAACAGGGGGGAGGCGGGGAGCTGTTTTTT.

The V gene is TRBV5-4, the J gene TRBJ2-3; D is possibly TRBD1 (6 bases). The V gene lost 4 bases and the J gene lost 1 base, with 13 bases spanning the gap. The CDR3 runs 15 residues. Germline CDR1 reads SGHNT; CDR2 reads YYREEE (reference sequence). The CDR3 protein is CASSPRGGGTDTQYF. CDR3 nucleotide sequence: TGTGCCAGCAGCCCCCGTGGGGGCGGCACAGATACGCAGTATTTT.

This chain connects TRBV10-2 to TRBJ2-7, with 10 bases lining up with TRBD1. The CDR3 is 15 amino acids. The trim removed 9 bases at V and 1 base at J, leaving 9 bases unmatched. Germline lookup yields CDR1 WSHSY and CDR2 SAAADI. DNA for the CDR3: TGCGCCAGTATCCGACAGGGGGCTGGGTCCTACGAGCAGTACTTC. It codes for CASIRQGAGSYEQYF.

This chain joins TRBV18 and TRBJ2-7; 9 bases agree with TRBD1. The CDR3 contains 15 residues. Trimming at V came to 3 bases and at J to 7 bases, leaving 10 bases not matched to a gene. Per germline, CDR1 KGHSH and CDR2 LQKENI. The CDR3 DNA reads as TGTGCCAGCTCACCTGCGGGAGAGGGGACAGGGGAGCAGTACTTC. This translates into CASSPAGEGTGEQYF. The full variable domain, completed using reference TRBV18 and TRBJ2-7, is NAGVMQNPRHLVRRRGQEARLRCSPMKGHSHVYWYRQLPEEGLKFMVYLQKENIIDESGMPKERFSAEFPKEGPSILRIQQVVRGDSAAYFCASSPAGEGTGEQYFGPGTRLTVT.

The rearrangement joins TRBV18 to TRBJ2-7; D is possibly TRBD2 (5 bases). Germline V CDR1 and CDR2: KGHSH, LQKENI. V was trimmed by 2 bases and J by 4 bases, leaving 12 bases between them. The CDR3 runs 14 residues. For the CDR3, the DNA is TGTGCCAGCTCACCATTCACTGGAGGTTACGAGCAGTACTTC. The encoded protein is CASSPFTGGYEQYF.

The V and J genes are TRBV28 and TRBJ2-7; the D gene is possibly TRBD2 (6 bases). Trimming pared 7 bases from V and 4 bases from J, leaving 23 bases between. The CDR3 has 16 amino acids. CDR1 is MDHEN, CDR2 SYDVKM, per germline. The CDR3 loop is CASTTTGTGKGYEQYF. CDR3 nucleotide sequence: TGTGCCAGCACTACGACCGGGACTGGGAAAGGGTACGAGCAGTACTTC. Full variable domain (outside the CDR3, taken from reference TRBV28 and TRBJ2-7): DVKVTQSSRYLVKRTGEKVFLECVQDMDHENMFWYRQDPGLGLRLIYFSYDVKMKEKGDIPEGYSVSREKKERFSLILESASTNQTSMYLCASTTTGTGKGYEQYFGPGTRLTVT.

The V and J genes are TRBV5-1 and TRBJ2-2, with TRBD1 identical over 10 bases. The CDR3 runs to 17 residues. V lost 3 bases to trimming and J lost 4 bases; unmatched junction nucleotides: 9. In germline, CDR1 is SGHRS, CDR2 YFSETQ. Here the CDR3 reads CASSSYGDRGSTGELFF. CDR3 DNA: TGCGCCAGCAGCTCTTATGGGGACAGGGGCTCCACCGGGGAGCTGTTTTTT. The full variable domain, completed using reference TRBV5-1 and TRBJ2-2, is KAGVTQTPRYLIKTRGQQVTLSCSPISGHRSVSWYQQTPGQGLQFLFEYFSETQRNKGNFPGRFSGRQFSNSRSEMNVSTLELGDSALYLCASSSYGDRGSTGELFFGEGSRLTVL.

This clone came up once. This chain uses TRBV5-1 with TRBJ1-1, with TRBD1 as a possible D gene (6 bases). Germline CDR1 SGHRS, CDR2 YFSETQ. The CDR3 totals 17 residues. Trimming stripped 5 bases from V and 0 bases from J, with 20 bases between. In DNA, the CDR3 is TGCGCCAGCAGGCCCTATGGGGGCGGTTATATGAACACTGAAGCTTTCTTT. Its protein product is CASRPYGGGYMNTEAFF.

The gene calls are TRBV25-1 and TRBJ2-1, with 9 bases lining up with TRBD2. The CDR3 spans 15 residues. Germline loops: CDR1 MGHDK, CDR2 SYGVNS. With 2 bases clipped from V and 7 bases from J, the junction kept 6 bases outside the gene matches. The CDR3 DNA reads as TGTGCCAGCAGTGAAGATATTAGCGGGAGAAATGAGCAGTTCTTC. It encodes CASSEDISGRNEQFF.

This sequence joins TRBV28 and TRBJ2-1; TRBD1 aligns across 7 bases. Germline V gives CDR1 MDHEN, CDR2 SYDVKM. The J segment lost 7 bases and the V segment lost 5 bases, leaving 2 bases of the junction unmatched. The CDR3 is made up of 12 amino acids. The CDR3 reads CASSLTGNEQFF. CDR3 sequence (DNA): TGTGCCAGCAGTCTGACAGGGAATGAGCAGTTCTTC.